This entry features one TCR beta chain sequence. The data are from a study of CD8 T cells in Susac syndrome. The CDR3 is made up of 13 amino acids. Germline-derived CDR1 and CDR2 are SQVTM and ANQGSEA. The germline V and J ends were trimmed by 6 bases and 10 bases, with 16 bases remaining between them. RNA in amounts of roughly 0.5 to 1 ug was reverse transcribed with random hexamers. By means of immunoSEQ multiplex PCR, TCR beta CDR3 spanning 54 Vbeta and 13 Jbeta underwent amplification. TCRdb used MiXCR to reprocess the immunoSEQ multiplex PCR reads, holding one entry per CDR3 protein. Among under 200,000 distinct CDR3 sequences listed, 95% were seen once.

The V gene is TRBV29-1, the J gene TRBJ1-6; possibly TRBD1 for D (6 bases). This receptor was obtained from a human donor in good health. Sample: CD4+ T cells from PBMCs. The CDR3 reads CSVQTGEGSPLHF. The CDR3 bases are TGCAGCGTACAGACAGGAGAGGGGTCACCCCTCCACTTT.